This TCR beta chain was obtained from a study of blood T cell repertoires in COVID-19. Study summary: There were acute and convalescent COVID-19 samples, and they came from the United States, Italy and Spain.

Clones were read by immunoSEQ multiplex PCR, and TCRdb kept only the in-frame ones, dropping some. The sample shows 85,000 to 95,000 clones, roughly 72% of them seen only once. CDR1 and CDR2 (germline): SEHNR, FQNEAQ (reference sequence). With 5 bases clipped from V and 3 bases from J, the junction kept 6 bases outside the gene matches. This CDR3 is 15 amino acids long. This receptor was identified in a man aged 65 to 79 with acute or convalescent COVID-19. The sequencing input was peripheral blood. The rearrangement uses TRBV7-9 and TRBJ2-2; 7 bases are a match to TRBD1. The CDR3 protein is CASSPQGPYTGELFF. DNA for the CDR3: TGTGCCAGCAGCCCACAGGGGCCTTACACCGGGGAGCTGTTTTTT.